Below are 27 T cell receptor beta chains sequenced from a single sample in a study of identical twins. TCRdb reprocessed the 5' RACE reads with MiXCR, giving one entry per CDR3 protein. Of approximately 260,000 distinct CDR3 sequences listed, around 8.3% are singletons. The sample also formed part of further work on yellow fever vaccine responses in identical twins.

Sequencing was carried out using CD8+ T cells sorted from blood. These receptors were taken from a woman aged 18-29 years in good health.

The V gene is TRBV4-1, the J gene TRBJ1-1; possible D gene TRBD1, 6 bases. Germline CDR1 is MGHRA and CDR2 is YSYEKL. V lost 0 bases and J lost 7, with 15 bases in between. This CDR3 spans 15 amino acids. The DNA of the CDR3 is TGCGCCAGCAGCCAAGAAGGGGGATTTTGGGGTGAAGCTTTCTTT. As protein: CASSQEGGFWGEAFF.

The chain links TRBV15 to TRBJ2-1; perhaps TRBD1 as D (7 bases). Germline CDR1 and CDR2: LNHNV and YYDKDF (reference sequence). V was shortened by 1 base and J by 4 bases, with 11 bases between the two germline ends. The CDR3 extends over 15 amino acids. In DNA, the CDR3 is TGTGCCACCAGCAGAGTCAGGGGGGAATACAATGAGCAGTTCTTC. Its protein product is CATSRVRGEYNEQFF.

This clonotype was detected a few times. The rearrangement links TRBV4-3 to TRBJ2-7; 8 positions agree with TRBD1. Germline CDR1 is LGHNA and CDR2 is YSLEER. CDR3 length: 14 residues. J gave up 6 bases and V 3 bases, and 7 bases lay outside the gene matches. CDR3 in DNA: TGCGCCAGCAGCCAGAGGACAGGGACTCGCGAGCAGTACTTC. It yields the protein CASSQRTGTREQYF.

This clonotype was observed many times. The J gene is TRBJ2-7, the V gene TRBV5-1, with 9 nucleotides matching TRBD1. The CDR3 length is 14 residues. Looked up from germline, CDR1 is SGHRS and CDR2 is YFSETQ. V shed 2 bases and J 5 bases; nucleotides not matched to a gene: 5. The CDR3 sequence: CASSFSGTGHEQYF. The CDR3 nucleotides are TGCGCCAGCAGCTTCTCCGGGACAGGGCACGAGCAGTACTTC.

In this sample, this clonotype turned up a few times. One junction end disagrees with the germline gene, perhaps due to a read error. V usage is TRBV20-1 and J usage is TRBJ2-5; 8 nucleotides match TRBD2. The CDR3 extends over 16 amino acids. Germline V gene data show CDR1 as DFQATT and CDR2 as SNEGSKA (reference sequence). The CDR3 region has the DNA TGCAGTGCTCGAGAGTTAAGCGGGAGCCACCAAGAGACCCAGTACTTC. Its protein is CSARELSGSHQETQYF.

This sequence joins TRBV6-2 or TRBV6-3 and TRBJ2-2; 7 positions agree with TRBD2. J lost 3 bases, V lost 0 bases, and 13 bases had no gene match. In germline, CDR1 is MNHEY, CDR2 SVGEGT. The CDR3 sequence is 19 residues long. CDR3 bases: TGTGCCAGCAGTTACTCGATTCGGGGGAGGGCCATCGACACCGGGGAGCTGTTTTTT. Protein: CASSYSIRGRAIDTGELFF.

This clonotype came up a few times. The chain links TRBV4-1 to TRBJ2-7; 8 bases map to TRBD2. Unmatched junction bases numbered 3, after V lost 5 bases and J lost 6 bases. Germline CDR1 and CDR2: MGHRA and YSYEKL. The CDR3 sequence is 12 residues long. CDR3 region: CASSGLAGEQYF. For the CDR3, the DNA is TGCGCCAGCAGCGGCCTAGCGGGCGAGCAGTACTTC.

There are many counts of this clonotype. The V and J genes are TRBV4-2 and TRBJ1-1; TRBD1 is a possible D gene (5 bases). V was pared by 1 base and J by 13 bases, with 13 bases between. The CDR3 has 12 residues. CDR1 LGHNA and CDR2 YNFKEQ come from the germline V gene. The CDR3: CASSQGNRFGFF. The CDR3 DNA sequence: TGTGCCAGCAGCCAAGGAAACAGGTTCGGTTTCTTT.

Ten or more counts support this clonotype. V and J are TRBV29-1 and TRBJ2-2, with D possibly matching TRBD2 (6 bases). V was shortened by 6 bases and J by 8 bases, with 22 bases between the two germline ends. Germline assignment: CDR1 SQVTM and CDR2 ANQGSEA. CDR3 size: 15 residues. CDR3 sequence (DNA): TGCAGCGTAGAGTTCATTAGCGGAGGCAGGGGGGAGCTGTTTTTT. Translating gives CSVEFISGGRGELFF.

This clonotype was observed at least ten times. The chain is built from TRBV20-1 and TRBJ2-7, with 8 positions matching TRBD2. The V gene end was trimmed by 6 bases and the J gene end by 0 bases; junction bases not matched to a gene: 4. This CDR3 contains 13 residues. Germline V gene data show CDR1 as DFQATT and CDR2 as SNEGSKA (reference sequence). The CDR3 DNA sequence: TGCAGTGCCCCGGGACTAGTCTCCTACGAGCAGTACTTC. Translated: CSAPGLVSYEQYF.

This clonotype was detected only a few times. The chain couples TRBV6-5 to TRBJ1-1; D gene unclear. Germline loops: CDR1 MNHEY, CDR2 SVGAGI. The V and J ends lost 5 bases and 6 bases respectively, with 19 bases between them. This CDR3 region has 15 residues. DNA of the CDR3: TGTGCCAGCAGTCTACCGGAGGCCCCGCCGCCTGAAGCTTTCTTT. This gives the protein CASSLPEAPPPEAFF.

This clonotype was counted only a few times. The rearrangement links TRBV7-2 to TRBJ2-7; possibly TRBD2 for D (6 bases). This CDR3 region has 15 residues. V dropped 3 bases and J dropped 1 base, with 13 bases sitting between them. Germline CDR1 SGHTA, CDR2 FQGNSA. The CDR3 region has the DNA TGTGCCAGCAGCTTCATCCAGGAGGGGTCCTACGAGCAGTACTTC. Its protein product is CASSFIQEGSYEQYF.

The chain links TRBV5-5 to TRBJ2-7, with TRBD1 as a possible D gene (6 bases). Trimming shortened V by 3 bases and J by 3 bases, and 22 bases separated the two germline ends. Germline lookup yields CDR1 SGHKS and CDR2 YYEKEE (reference sequence). The CDR3 is made up of 17 amino acids. The CDR3 DNA reads as TGTGCCAGCAGCTCCGGTGGGGGCCCTAATTCAATCTACGAGCAGTACTTC. This encodes CASSSGGGPNSIYEQYF.

This clonotype was seen more than once but under ten times. The CDR3 is CASSLVSGPQETQYF. The CDR3 DNA is TGTGCCAGCAGCTTGGTGAGCGGGCCCCAAGAGACCCAGTACTTC. V and J are TRBV7-9 and TRBJ2-5, with D maybe TRBD2 (6 bases). The germline gives CDR1 SEHNR, CDR2 FQNEAQ (reference sequence). The germline V and J ends were trimmed by 3 bases and 1 base, with 12 bases remaining between them. The CDR3 is 15 residues long. The full variable domain, in which reference TRBV7-9 and TRBJ2-5 provide the parts outside the CDR3, is DTGVSQNPRHKITKRGQNVTFRCDPISEHNRLYWYRQTLGQGPEFLTYFQNEAQLEKSRLLSDRFSAERPKGSFSTLEIQRTEQGDSAMYLCASSLVSGPQETQYFGPGTRLLVL.

The V gene is TRBV14, the J gene TRBJ2-5, with D possibly being TRBD2 (5 bases). V lost 0 bases and J 2 bases, leaving 19 bases between the germline ends. This CDR3 is built from 18 residues. Germline assignment: CDR1 SGHDN and CDR2 FVKESK. This CDR3 is CASSQDFLLTGRQETQYF. Here the CDR3 DNA reads TGTGCCAGCAGCCAAGATTTTCTCTTGACGGGAAGACAAGAGACCCAGTACTTC. The full variable domain, with the rest looked up from reference TRBV14 and TRBJ2-5, is EAGVTQFPSHSVIEKGQTVTLRCDPISGHDNLYWYRRVMGKEIKFLLHFVKESKQDESGMPNNRFLAERTGGTYSTLKVQPAELEDSGVYFCASSQDFLLTGRQETQYFGPGTRLLVL.

This clonotype was seen many times. The genes are TRBV28 and TRBJ1-4; D is unclear. Deletions cut 2 bases from V and 8 bases from J, with 15 bases between. The CDR3 runs 15 residues. Germline V CDR1 and CDR2: MDHEN, SYDVKM. The CDR3 coding sequence is TGTGCCAGCAGTTTACCGTACAACCCGGGAGAAAAACTGTTTTTT. Its protein is CASSLPYNPGEKLFF.

The V call is TRBV20-1, the J call TRBJ2-3; D might be TRBD2 (5 bases). Trimming left V 0 bases short and J 2 bases short, with 9 bases between. The germline gives CDR1 DFQATT, CDR2 SNEGSKA (reference sequence). The CDR3 contains 14 residues. The CDR3 reads CSAREEGLTDTQYF. The CDR3 DNA reads TGCAGTGCTAGAGAAGAGGGCCTCACAGATACGCAGTATTTT.

J is TRBJ2-5 and V is TRBV6-2 or TRBV6-3; 8 bases align to TRBD2. From germline, CDR1 is MNHEY and CDR2 SVGEGT. V shed 5 bases, J shed 2 bases, and the junction held 28 bases outside the gene matches. The CDR3 is made up of 22 amino acids. CDR3 protein: CASSPFPGTSGLTSGPQETQYF. CDR3 nucleotides: TGTGCCAGCAGTCCGTTCCCCGGGACCTCCGGGTTAACTAGCGGACCACAAGAGACCCAGTACTTC.

This clonotype was seen at least ten times. V gene TRBV3-1 combines with J gene TRBJ2-3; TRBD2 matches at 8 bases. This CDR3 region has 17 residues. The germline CDR1 and CDR2 sequences are LGHDT and YNNKEL (reference sequence). After removal of 1 base from V and 1 base from J, the junction contained 7 bases not matched to a gene. CDR3 amino acids: CASSQVKAGARTDTQYF. CDR3 nucleotides: TGTGCCAGCAGCCAAGTAAAAGCGGGAGCGCGCACAGATACGCAGTATTTT.

This chain uses TRBV27 with TRBJ2-7; tentative D call: TRBD2 (6 bases). The CDR3 consists of 14 residues. Germline assignment: CDR1 MNHEY and CDR2 SMNVEV (reference sequence). The germline V and J ends were trimmed by 6 bases and 2 bases, with 14 bases remaining between them. CDR3 DNA sequence: TGTGCCAGCAGCCATACTAGCTGGGCCTACGAGCAGTACTTC. Protein sequence: CASSHTSWAYEQYF.

The chain combines TRBV7-2 with TRBJ2-2; unclear D gene. Germline values: CDR1 SGHTA, CDR2 FQGNSA. CDR3 length equals 14 residues. Trimming shortened V by 3 bases and J by 1 base, and 6 bases separated the two germline ends. CDR3: CASSFSKNTGELFF. The DNA of the CDR3 is TGTGCCAGCAGCTTTAGTAAGAACACCGGGGAGCTGTTTTTT.

This clonotype was counted only a few times. This chain connects TRBV6-1 to TRBJ2-3, with no clear D. The CDR3 length is 12 residues. With 6 bases removed from V and 10 bases from J, the gap between germline ends came to 14 bases. In germline, CDR1 is MNHNS, CDR2 SASEGT. The CDR3 protein is CASRGPSAAQYF. CDR3 DNA: TGTGCCAGCAGGGGCCCTAGTGCTGCGCAGTATTTT.

On this clonotype itself: This may come from a read error, since a much larger clone is one base off. The V call is TRBV28, the J call TRBJ2-7, with 12 nucleotides matching TRBD1. This CDR3 has 15 residues. Germline CDR1 reads MDHEN; CDR2 reads SYDVKM. The CDR3 loop is CASSSGQGATYKQYF. The CDR3 region has the DNA TGTGCCAGCAGTTCGGGACAGGGGGCCACCTACAAGCAGTACTTC.

This clonotype has a count of ten or more. In nucleotides, the CDR3 is TGTGCCAGCAGCCCAGACAATGAGCAGTTCTTC. It translates to CASSPDNEQFF. V is TRBV7-9 and J is TRBJ2-1; no firm D call. Per germline, CDR1 SEHNR and CDR2 FQNEAQ (reference sequence). The CDR3 length is 11 residues. The V end lost 5 bases, the J end lost 5 bases, and 4 bases lay between the germline ends.

This clonotype has just a few counts. The rearrangement uses TRBV4-1 and TRBJ2-7, with a possible D match to TRBD1 (5 bases). Germline lookup yields CDR1 MGHRA and CDR2 YSYEKL. The CDR3 has 15 residues. Deletions cut 0 bases from V and 3 bases from J, with 12 bases between. Here the CDR3 reads CASSQETDIYYEQYF. DNA of the CDR3: TGCGCCAGCAGCCAAGAAACGGACATTTACTACGAGCAGTACTTC.

This clonotype was observed at least ten times. The chain couples TRBV10-3 to TRBJ1-1; TRBD1 is a possible D gene (6 bases). The CDR3 is 17 residues long. Germline loops: CDR1 ENHRY, CDR2 SYGVKD. Trimming left V 0 bases short and J 11 bases short, with 25 bases between. CDR3 sequence reads: CAISESAAEEGVTGAFF. As DNA, the CDR3 is TGTGCCATCAGTGAGTCGGCCGCCGAGGAGGGGGTTACAGGGGCTTTCTTT.

This clonotype was picked up many times. V is TRBV12-3 or TRBV12-4 and J is TRBJ1-5, with TRBD1 matching 8 bases. Trimming removed 5 bases from V and 1 base from J; junction bases left unmatched: 4. CDR3 length: 15 amino acids. The CDR3 spells CASSTDRESNQPQHF. The CDR3 nucleotides read TGTGCCAGCAGTACGGACAGGGAAAGCAATCAGCCCCAGCATTTT.